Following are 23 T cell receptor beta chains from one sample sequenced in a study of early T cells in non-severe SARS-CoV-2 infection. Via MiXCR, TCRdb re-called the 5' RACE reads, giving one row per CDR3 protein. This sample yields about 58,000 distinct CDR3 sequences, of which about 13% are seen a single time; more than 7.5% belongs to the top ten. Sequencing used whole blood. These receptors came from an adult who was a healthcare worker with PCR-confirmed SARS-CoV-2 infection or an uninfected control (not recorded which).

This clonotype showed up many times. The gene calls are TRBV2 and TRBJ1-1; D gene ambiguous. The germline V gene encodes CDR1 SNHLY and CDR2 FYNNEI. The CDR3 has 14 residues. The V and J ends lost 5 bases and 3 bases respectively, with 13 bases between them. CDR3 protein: CASSSRFADTEAFF. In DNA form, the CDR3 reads TGTGCCAGCAGTTCCCGATTTGCCGACACTGAAGCTTTCTTT.

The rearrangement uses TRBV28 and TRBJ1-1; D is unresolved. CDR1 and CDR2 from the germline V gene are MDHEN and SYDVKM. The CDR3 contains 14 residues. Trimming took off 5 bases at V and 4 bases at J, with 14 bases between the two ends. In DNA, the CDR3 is TGTGCCAGCAGTCCCGTGTACGCCCGCACTGAAGCTTTCTTT. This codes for CASSPVYARTEAFF. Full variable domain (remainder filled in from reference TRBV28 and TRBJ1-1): DVKVTQSSRYLVKRTGEKVFLECVQDMDHENMFWYRQDPGLGLRLIYFSYDVKMKEKGDIPEGYSVSREKKERFSLILESASTNQTSMYLCASSPVYARTEAFFGQGTRLTVV.

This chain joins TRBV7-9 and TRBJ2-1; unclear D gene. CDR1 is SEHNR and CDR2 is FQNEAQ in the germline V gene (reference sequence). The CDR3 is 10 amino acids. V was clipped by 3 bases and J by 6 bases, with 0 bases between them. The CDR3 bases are TGTGCCAGCAGCTTCAATGAGCAGTTCTTC. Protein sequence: CASSFNEQFF.

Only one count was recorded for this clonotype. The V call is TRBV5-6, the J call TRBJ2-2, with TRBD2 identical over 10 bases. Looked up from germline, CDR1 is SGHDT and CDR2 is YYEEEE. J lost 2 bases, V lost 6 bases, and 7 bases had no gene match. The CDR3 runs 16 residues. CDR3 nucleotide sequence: TGTGCCAGCAAGGTACTAGCGGGGCTAAACACCGGGGAGCTGTTTTTT. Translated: CASKVLAGLNTGELFF.

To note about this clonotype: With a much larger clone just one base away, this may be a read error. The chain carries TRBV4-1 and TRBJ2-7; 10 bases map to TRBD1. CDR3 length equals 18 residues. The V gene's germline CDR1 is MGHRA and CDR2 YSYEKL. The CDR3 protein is CAGSQDIPDRGFPYEQYF. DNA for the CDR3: TGCGCCGGCAGCCAAGACATCCCGGACAGGGGGTTCCCTTACGAGCAGTACTTC.

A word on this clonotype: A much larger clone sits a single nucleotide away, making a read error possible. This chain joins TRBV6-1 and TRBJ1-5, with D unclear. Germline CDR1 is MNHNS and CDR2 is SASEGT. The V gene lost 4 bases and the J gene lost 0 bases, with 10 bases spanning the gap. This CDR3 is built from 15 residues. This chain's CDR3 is CASSVNPNSNQPQHF. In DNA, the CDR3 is TGTGCCAGCAGTGTAAACCCCAATAGCAATCAGCCCCAGCATTTT.

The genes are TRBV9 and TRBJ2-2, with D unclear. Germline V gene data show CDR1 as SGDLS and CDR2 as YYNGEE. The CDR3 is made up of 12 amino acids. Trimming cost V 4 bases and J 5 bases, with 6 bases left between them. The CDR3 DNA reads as TGTGCCAGCAGCCCCTGGACCGGGGAGCTGTTTTTT. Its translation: CASSPWTGELFF.

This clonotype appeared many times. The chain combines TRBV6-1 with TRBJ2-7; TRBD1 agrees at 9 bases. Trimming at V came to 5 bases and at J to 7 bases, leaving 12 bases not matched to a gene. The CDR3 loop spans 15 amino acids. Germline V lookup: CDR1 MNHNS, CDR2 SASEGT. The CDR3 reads CASSYRADRGGEQYF. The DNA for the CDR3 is TGTGCCAGCAGTTATCGTGCGGACAGGGGTGGAGAGCAGTACTTC.

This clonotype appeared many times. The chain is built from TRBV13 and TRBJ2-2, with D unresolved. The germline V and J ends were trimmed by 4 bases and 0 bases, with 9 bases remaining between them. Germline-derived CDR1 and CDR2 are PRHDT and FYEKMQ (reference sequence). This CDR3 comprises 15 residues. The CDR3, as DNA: TGTGCCAGCAGCTCCGACTCCTCGAACACCGGGGAGCTGTTTTTT. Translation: CASSSDSSNTGELFF. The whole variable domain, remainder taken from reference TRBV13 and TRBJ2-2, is AAGVIQSPRHLIKEKRETATLKCYPIPRHDTVYWYQQGPGQDPQFLISFYEKMQSDKGSIPDRFSAQQFSDYHSELNMSSLELGDSALYFCASSSDSSNTGELFFGEGSRLTVL.

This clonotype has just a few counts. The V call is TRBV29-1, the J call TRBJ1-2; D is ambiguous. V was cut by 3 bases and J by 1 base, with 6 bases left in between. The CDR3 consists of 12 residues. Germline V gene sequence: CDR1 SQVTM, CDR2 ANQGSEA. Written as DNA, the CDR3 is TGCAGCGTTGAGAACAGTAACTATGGCTACACCTTC. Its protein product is CSVENSNYGYTF.

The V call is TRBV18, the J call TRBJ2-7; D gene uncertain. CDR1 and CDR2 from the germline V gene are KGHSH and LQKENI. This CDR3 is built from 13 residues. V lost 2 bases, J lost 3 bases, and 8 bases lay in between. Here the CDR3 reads CASSPNSLYEQYF. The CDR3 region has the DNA TGTGCCAGCTCACCAAACAGCCTCTACGAGCAGTACTTC. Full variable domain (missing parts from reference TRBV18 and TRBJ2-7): NAGVMQNPRHLVRRRGQEARLRCSPMKGHSHVYWYRQLPEEGLKFMVYLQKENIIDESGMPKERFSAEFPKEGPSILRIQQVVRGDSAAYFCASSPNSLYEQYFGPGTRLTVT.

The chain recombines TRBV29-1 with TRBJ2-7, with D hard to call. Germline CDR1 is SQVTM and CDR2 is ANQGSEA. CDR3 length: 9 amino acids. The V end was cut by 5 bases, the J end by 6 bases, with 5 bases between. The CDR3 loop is CSVNPEQYF. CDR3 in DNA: TGCAGCGTTAATCCCGAGCAGTACTTC.

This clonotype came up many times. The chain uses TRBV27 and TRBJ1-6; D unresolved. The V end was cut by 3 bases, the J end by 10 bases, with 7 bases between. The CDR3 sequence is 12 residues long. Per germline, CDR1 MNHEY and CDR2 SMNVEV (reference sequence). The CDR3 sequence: CASSFQGSPLHF. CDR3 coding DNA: TGTGCCAGCAGTTTTCAAGGGTCACCCCTCCACTTT.

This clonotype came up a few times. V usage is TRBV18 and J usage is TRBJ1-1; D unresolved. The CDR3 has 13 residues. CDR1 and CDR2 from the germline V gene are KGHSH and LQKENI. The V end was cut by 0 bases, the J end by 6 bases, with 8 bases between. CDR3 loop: CASSPPSGSEAFF. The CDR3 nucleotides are TGTGCCAGCTCACCACCGAGCGGATCTGAAGCTTTCTTT.

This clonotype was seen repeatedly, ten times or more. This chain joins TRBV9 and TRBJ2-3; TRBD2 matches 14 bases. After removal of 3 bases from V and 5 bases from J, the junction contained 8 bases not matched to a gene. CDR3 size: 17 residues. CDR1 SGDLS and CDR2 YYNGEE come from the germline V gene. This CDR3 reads CASSAGTSGRLGDTQYF. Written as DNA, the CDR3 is TGTGCCAGCAGCGCGGGGACTAGCGGGAGATTGGGAGATACGCAGTATTTT.

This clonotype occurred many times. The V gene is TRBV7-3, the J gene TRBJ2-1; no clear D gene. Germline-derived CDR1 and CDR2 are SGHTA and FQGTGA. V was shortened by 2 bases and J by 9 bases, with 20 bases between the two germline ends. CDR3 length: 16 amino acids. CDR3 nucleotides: TGTGCCAGCAGCTTAGGACCCCCCGGGCATTCGGGTGAGCAGTTCTTC. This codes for CASSLGPPGHSGEQFF.

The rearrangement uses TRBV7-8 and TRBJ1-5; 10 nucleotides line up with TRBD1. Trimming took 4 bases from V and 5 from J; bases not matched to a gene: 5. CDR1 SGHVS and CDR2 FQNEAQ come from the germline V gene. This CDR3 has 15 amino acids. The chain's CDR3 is CASSSTGGSHQPQHF. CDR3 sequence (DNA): TGTGCCAGCAGCTCGACAGGGGGCTCCCATCAGCCCCAGCATTTT.

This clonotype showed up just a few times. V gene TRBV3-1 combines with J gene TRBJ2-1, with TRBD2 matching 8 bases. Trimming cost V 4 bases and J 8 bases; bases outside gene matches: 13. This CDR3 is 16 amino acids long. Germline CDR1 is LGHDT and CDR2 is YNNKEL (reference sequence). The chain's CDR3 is CASSPTHYAGGDEQFF. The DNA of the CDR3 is TGTGCCAGCAGCCCCACCCATTACGCGGGGGGCGATGAGCAGTTCTTC.

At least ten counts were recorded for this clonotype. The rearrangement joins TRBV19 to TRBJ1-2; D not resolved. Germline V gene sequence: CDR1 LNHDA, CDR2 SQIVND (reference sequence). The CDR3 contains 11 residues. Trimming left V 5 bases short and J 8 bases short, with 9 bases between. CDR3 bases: TGTGCCAGTAGTGCGGTTGACGGCTACACCTTC. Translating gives CASSAVDGYTF.

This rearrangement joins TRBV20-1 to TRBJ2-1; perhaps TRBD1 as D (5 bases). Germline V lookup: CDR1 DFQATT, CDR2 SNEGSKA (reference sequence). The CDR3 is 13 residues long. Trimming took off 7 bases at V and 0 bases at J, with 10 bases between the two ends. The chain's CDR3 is CSGRASSYNEQFF. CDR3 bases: TGCAGTGGCAGGGCCAGCTCCTACAATGAGCAGTTCTTC.

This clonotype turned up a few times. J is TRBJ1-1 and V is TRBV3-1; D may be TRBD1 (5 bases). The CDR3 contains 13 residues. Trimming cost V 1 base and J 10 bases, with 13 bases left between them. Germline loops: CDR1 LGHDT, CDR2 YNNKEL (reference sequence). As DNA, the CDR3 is TGTGCCAGCAGCCAAGTTGGGTGGAGGGGAGCTTTCTTT. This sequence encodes CASSQVGWRGAFF.

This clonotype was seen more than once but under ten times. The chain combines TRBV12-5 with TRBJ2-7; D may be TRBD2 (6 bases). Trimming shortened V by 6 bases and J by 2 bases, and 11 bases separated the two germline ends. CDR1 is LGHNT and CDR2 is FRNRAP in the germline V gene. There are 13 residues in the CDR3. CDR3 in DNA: TGTGCTAGTGGCGGGGGACTGACCTACGAGCAGTACTTC. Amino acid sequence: CASGGGLTYEQYF.

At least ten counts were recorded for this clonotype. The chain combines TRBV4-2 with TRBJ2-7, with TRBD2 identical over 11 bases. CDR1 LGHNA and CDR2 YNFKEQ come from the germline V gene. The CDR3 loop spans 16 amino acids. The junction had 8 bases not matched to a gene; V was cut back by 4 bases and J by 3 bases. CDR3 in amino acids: CASSLSGGTSGYEQYF. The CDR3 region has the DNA TGTGCCAGCAGCCTAAGCGGGGGGACTAGCGGCTACGAGCAGTACTTC.